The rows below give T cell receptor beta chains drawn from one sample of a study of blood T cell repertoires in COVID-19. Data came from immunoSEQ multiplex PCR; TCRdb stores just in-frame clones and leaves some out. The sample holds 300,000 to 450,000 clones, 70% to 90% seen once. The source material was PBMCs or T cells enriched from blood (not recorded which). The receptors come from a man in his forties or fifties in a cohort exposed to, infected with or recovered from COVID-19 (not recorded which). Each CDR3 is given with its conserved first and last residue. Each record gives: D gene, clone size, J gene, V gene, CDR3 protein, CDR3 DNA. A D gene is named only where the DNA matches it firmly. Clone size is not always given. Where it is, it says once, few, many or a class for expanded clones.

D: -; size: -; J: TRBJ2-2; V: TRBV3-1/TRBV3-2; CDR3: CASSHLSRELFF; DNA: TGTGCCAGCAGCCATCTTTCCCGGGAGCTGTTTTTT
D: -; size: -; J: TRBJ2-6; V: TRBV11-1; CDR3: CASSLGPGDGANVLTF; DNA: TGTGCCAGCAGCTTAGGCCCAGGGGACGGGGCCAACGTCCTGACTTTC
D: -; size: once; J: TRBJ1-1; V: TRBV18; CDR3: CASSPPTGNTEAFF; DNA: TGTGCCAGCTCACCCCCCACAGGGAACACTGAAGCTTTCTTT
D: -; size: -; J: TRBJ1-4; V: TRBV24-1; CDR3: CATSDSGVGEKLFF; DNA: TGTGCCACCAGTGATTCAGGGGTTGGTGAAAAACTGTTTTTT
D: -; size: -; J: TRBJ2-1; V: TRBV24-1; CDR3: CATSEKGRGDYNEQFF; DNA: TGTGCCACCAGTGAGAAAGGCAGGGGGGACTACAATGAGCAGTTCTTC
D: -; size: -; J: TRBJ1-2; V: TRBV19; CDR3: CASSMGQGMFGYTF; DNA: TGTGCCAGTAGTATGGGGCAGGGGATGTTTGGCTACACCTTC
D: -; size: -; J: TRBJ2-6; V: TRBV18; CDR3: CASSQPGHSSGANVLTF; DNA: TGTGCCAGCTCACAACCGGGACATAGCTCTGGGGCCAACGTCCTGACTTTC
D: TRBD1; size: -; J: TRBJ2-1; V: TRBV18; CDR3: CASSPPTGGFNEQFF; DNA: TGTGCCAGCTCACCACCGACAGGGGGATTCAATGAGCAGTTCTTC
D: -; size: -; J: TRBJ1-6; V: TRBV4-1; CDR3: CASSQDNLGQFPLHF; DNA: TGCGCCAGCAGCCAAGATAACTTGGGGCAATTCCCCCTCCACTTT
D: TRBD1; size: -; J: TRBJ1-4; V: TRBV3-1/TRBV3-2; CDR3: CASSLRTGGTEKLFF; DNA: TGTGCCAGCAGCTTACGGACAGGGGGCACTGAAAAACTGTTTTTT
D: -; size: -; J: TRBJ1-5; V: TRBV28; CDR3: CASSLLGRRRNQPQHF; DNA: TGTGCCAGCAGTTTATTGGGGAGGAGGCGCAATCAGCCCCAGCATTTT
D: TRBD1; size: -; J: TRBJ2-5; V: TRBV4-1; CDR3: CASSRTGGLETQYF; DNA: TGCGCCAGCAGTCGGACAGGGGGCTTGGAGACCCAGTACTTC
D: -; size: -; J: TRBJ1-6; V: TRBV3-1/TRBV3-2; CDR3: CASSQVSGGGSPLHF; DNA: TGTGCCAGCAGCCAAGTAAGCGGGGGAGGCTCACCCCTCCACTTT
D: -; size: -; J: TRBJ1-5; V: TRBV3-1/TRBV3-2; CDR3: CASSQGPINQPQHF; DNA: TGTGCCAGCAGCCAAGGGCCAATCAATCAGCCCCAGCATTTT
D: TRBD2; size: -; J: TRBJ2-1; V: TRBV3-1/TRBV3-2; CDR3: CASSPTGLAGDLEQFF; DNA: TGTGCCAGCAGCCCCACCGGACTAGCGGGAGACCTTGAGCAGTTCTTC
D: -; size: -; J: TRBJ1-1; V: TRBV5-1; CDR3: CASSYSLNTEAFF; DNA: TGCGCCAGCAGCTACTCACTGAACACTGAAGCTTTCTTT
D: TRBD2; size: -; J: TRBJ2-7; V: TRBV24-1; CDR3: CATRPPGLAASSYEQYF; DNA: TGTGCCACGAGGCCCCCGGGACTAGCGGCTAGCTCCTACGAGCAGTACTTC
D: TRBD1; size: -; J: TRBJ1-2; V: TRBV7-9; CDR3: CASSLRTGGALYGYTF; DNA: TGTGCCAGCAGCCTAAGGACAGGGGGCGCCCTCTATGGCTACACCTTC
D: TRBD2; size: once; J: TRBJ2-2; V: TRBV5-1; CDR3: CASSGSSGRLTGELFF; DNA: TGCGCCAGCAGCGGATCTAGCGGGAGGTTGACCGGGGAGCTGTTTTTT
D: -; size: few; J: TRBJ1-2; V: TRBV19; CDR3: CASSIVQVSFGGYTF; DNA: TGTGCCAGTAGTATTGTACAGGTCTCCTTTGGGGGCTACACCTTC
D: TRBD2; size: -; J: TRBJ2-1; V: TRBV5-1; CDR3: CASSSSGPGNEQFF; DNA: TGCGCCAGCAGCTCTAGCGGACCCGGCAATGAGCAGTTCTTC
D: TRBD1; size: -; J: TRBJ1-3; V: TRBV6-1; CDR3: CASSEAQRQGANTIYF; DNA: TGTGCCAGCAGTGAAGCACAGCGTCAGGGGGCGAACACCATATATTTT
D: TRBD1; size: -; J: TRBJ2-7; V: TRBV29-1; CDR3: CSVPSTGSNEQYF; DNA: TGCAGCGTTCCCTCGACAGGGAGCAACGAGCAGTACTTC
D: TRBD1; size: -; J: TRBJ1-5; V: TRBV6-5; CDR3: CASSWDRWNNQPQHF; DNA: TGTGCCAGCAGTTGGGACAGGTGGAACAATCAGCCCCAGCATTTT
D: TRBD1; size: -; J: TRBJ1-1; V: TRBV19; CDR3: CASSLGQVGTEAFF; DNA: TGTGCCAGTAGTCTGGGACAGGTGGGGACTGAAGCTTTCTTT
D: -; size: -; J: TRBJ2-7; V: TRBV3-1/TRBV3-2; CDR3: CASSQDRAGRYEQYF; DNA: TGTGCCAGCAGCCAAGATAGGGCGGGGCGCTACGAGCAGTACTTC
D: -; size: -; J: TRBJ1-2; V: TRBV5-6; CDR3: CASSHRIGLYGYTF; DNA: TGTGCCAGCAGCCACAGGATCGGTCTATATGGCTACACCTTC
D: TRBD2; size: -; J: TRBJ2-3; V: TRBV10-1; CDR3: CASSDGTSPTDTQYF; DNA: TGCGCCAGCAGTGATGGGACTAGCCCCACAGATACGCAGTATTTT
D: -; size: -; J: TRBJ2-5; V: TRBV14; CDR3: CASSQGWSPAPDKETQYF; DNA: TGTGCCAGCAGCCAAGGTTGGTCGCCGGCCCCCGACAAAGAGACCCAGTACTTC
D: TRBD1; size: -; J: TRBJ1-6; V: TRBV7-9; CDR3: CASSLAGGQGNSPLHF; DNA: TGTGCCAGCAGCTTAGCGGGGGGACAGGGTAATTCACCCCTCCACTTT
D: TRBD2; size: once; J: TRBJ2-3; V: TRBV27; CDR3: CASSRLAGVADTQYF; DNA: TGTGCCAGCAGTCGACTAGCGGGAGTCGCAGATACGCAGTATTTT
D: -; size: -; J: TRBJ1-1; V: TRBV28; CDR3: CASSLIGVMNTEAFF; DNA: TGTGCCAGCAGTTTAATCGGGGTAATGAACACTGAAGCTTTCTTT
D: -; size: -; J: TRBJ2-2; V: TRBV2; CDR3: CASKPSQSNTGELFF; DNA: TGTGCCAGCAAACCCTCACAATCGAACACCGGGGAGCTGTTTTTT
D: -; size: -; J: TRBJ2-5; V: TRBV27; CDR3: CASRPSSRRETQYF; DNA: TGTGCCAGCAGACCCTCTAGCCGCCGTGAGACCCAGTACTTC
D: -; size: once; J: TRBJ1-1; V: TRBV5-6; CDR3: CASPGLPKGAFF; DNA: TGTGCCAGCCCGGGACTCCCTAAGGGAGCTTTCTTT
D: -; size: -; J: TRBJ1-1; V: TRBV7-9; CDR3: CASSLRGRGIRNTEAFF; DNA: TGTGCCAGCAGCTTAAGAGGTAGGGGGATAAGGAACACTGAAGCTTTCTTT
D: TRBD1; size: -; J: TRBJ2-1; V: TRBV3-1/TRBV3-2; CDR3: CASSQDPLERTGVHEQFF; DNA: TGTGCCAGCAGCCAAGATCCTCTTGAGAGAACAGGGGTGCATGAGCAGTTCTTC
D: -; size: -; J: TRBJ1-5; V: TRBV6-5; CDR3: CASKVGGDQPQHF; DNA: TGTGCCAGCAAAGTGGGAGGGGATCAGCCCCAGCATTTT
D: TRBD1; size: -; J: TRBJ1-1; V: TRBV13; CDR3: CASSFGTGNTEAFF; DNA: TGTGCCAGCAGCTTTGGGACAGGAAACACTGAAGCTTTCTTT
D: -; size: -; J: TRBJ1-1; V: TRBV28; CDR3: CASSRLVNKAFF; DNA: TGTGCCAGCAGTCGTTTGGTCAACAAAGCTTTCTTT
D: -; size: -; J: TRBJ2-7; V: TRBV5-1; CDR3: CASSAGQSPYEQYF; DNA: TGCGCCAGCAGCGCCGGACAGTCCCCCTACGAGCAGTACTTC
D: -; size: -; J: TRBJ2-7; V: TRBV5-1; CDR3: CASSLYKGGLSSYEQYF; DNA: TGCGCCAGCAGCTTGTATAAAGGAGGGCTAAGCTCCTACGAGCAGTACTTC
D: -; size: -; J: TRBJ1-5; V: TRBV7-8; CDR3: CASSLGGTVSSNQPQHF; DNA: TGTGCCAGCAGCTTGGGGGGGACGGTATCTAGCAATCAGCCCCAGCATTTT
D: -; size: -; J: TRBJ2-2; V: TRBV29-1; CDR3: CSVSTSGGTGELFF; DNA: TGCAGCGTCTCCACCAGCGGAGGCACCGGGGAGCTGTTTTTT
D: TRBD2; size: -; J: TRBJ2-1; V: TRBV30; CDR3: CAWSKTMTSRTYNEQFF; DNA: TGTGCCTGGAGTAAAACCATGACTAGCCGAACCTACAATGAGCAGTTCTTC
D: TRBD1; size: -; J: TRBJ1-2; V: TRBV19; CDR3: CASSTPGQGDYGYTF; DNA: TGTGCCAGTAGCACACCGGGACAGGGGGACTATGGCTACACCTTC
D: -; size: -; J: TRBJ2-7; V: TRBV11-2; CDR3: CASSSISGLSYEQYF; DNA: TGTGCCAGCAGCTCTATCTCAGGTCTCTCCTACGAGCAGTACTTC
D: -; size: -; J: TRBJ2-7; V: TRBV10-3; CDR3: CAISESMGPHEQYF; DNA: TGTGCCATCAGTGAGTCGATGGGGCCCCACGAGCAGTACTTC
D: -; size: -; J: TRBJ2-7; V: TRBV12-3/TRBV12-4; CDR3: CASSFLNYEQYF; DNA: TGTGCCAGCAGTTTCTTAAACTACGAGCAGTACTTC
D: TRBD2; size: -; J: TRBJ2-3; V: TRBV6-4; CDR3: CASSDSLLAGTDTQYF; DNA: TGTGCCAGCAGTGACTCGTTACTAGCGGGCACAGATACGCAGTATTTT
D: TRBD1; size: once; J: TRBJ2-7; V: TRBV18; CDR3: CASSPPTGAEQYF; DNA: TGTGCCAGCTCACCCCCAACAGGGGCCGAGCAGTACTTC
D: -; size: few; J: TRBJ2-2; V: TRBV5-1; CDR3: CASSSGVETGELFF; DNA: TGCGCCAGCAGCTCGGGAGTAGAGACCGGGGAGCTGTTTTTT
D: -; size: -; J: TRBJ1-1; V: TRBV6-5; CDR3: CASSYSQKTEAFF; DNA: TGTGCCAGCAGTTACTCGCAGAAGACTGAAGCTTTCTTT